Judged by abundance, the clone carrying this T cell receptor beta chain is medium-sized (0.01 to 0.1%). The cell input for sorted libraries was some 990,000, and those cells were CD4+ or CD8+ T cells. The data are from a study of neurological immune-mediated disorders. CDR1 DFQATT and CDR2 SNEGSKA come from the germline V gene (reference sequence). The CDR3 spans 15 residues. V lost 1 base and J lost 3, with 10 bases in between. Over 180 million TCR-beta sequences from 15-18 subjects were obtained in each sequencing run. Via MiXCR, TCRdb re-called the 5' RACE reads, giving one row per CDR3 protein. The table has over 4,500 distinct CDR3 sequences, less than 25% seen once.

This chain connects TRBV20-1 to TRBJ1-6; maybe TRBD1 (6 bases). This receptor was taken from an older woman with HTLV-1-associated myelopathy (HAM/TSP). The sample comprised CD8+ T cells from blood. Written as DNA, the CDR3 is TGCAGTGCTAGAGGGACAGCTAACTATAATTCACCCCTCCACTTT. Amino acid sequence: CSARGTANYNSPLHF.